Below are 21 T cell receptor beta chains sequenced from a single sample in a study of molecular identifiers for immune sequencing clone quantification. TCRdb independently ran MiXCR on the PCR reads; one entry per CDR3 protein. The data show hundreds of thousands of distinct CDR3 sequences, over 25% seen once. The material sequenced was naive CD8+ T cells from blood, with Jurkat cell RNA spiked in. Subset of the sample: FACS-sorted CD8+CD4-CCR7+CD45RA+ naive T cells. The receptors were sampled from a human donor in good health. Some libraries in this study had Jurkat cell RNA spiked in.

This clonotype was seen ten or more times. This CDR3 is CSVGGSQSHSYEQYF. In DNA form, the CDR3 reads TGCAGCGTTGGCGGGTCGCAGTCCCATTCCTACGAGCAGTACTTC. The chain is built from TRBV29-1 and TRBJ2-7; D is perhaps TRBD2 (5 bases). V was trimmed by 4 bases and J by 1 base, leaving 17 bases between them. This CDR3 has 15 amino acids. The germline V gene encodes CDR1 SQVTM and CDR2 ANQGSEA.

In its sample, this clonotype was seen many times. V gene TRBV5-1 combines with J gene TRBJ1-1, with TRBD1 identical over 8 bases. Germline V gene data show CDR1 as SGHRS and CDR2 as YFSETQ. The CDR3 loop spans 14 amino acids. The V and J ends lost 4 bases and 4 bases, in that order; junction bases with no gene match: 6. The CDR3 sequence is CASSEGTGSTEAFF. CDR3 sequence (DNA): TGCGCCAGCAGCGAGGGGACAGGCTCCACTGAAGCTTTCTTT.

The sample holds many counts of this clonotype. This chain uses TRBV5-1 with TRBJ2-7, with D maybe TRBD2 (6 bases). The CDR3 extends over 14 amino acids. Germline loops: CDR1 SGHRS, CDR2 YFSETQ. Trimming pared 3 bases from V and 1 base from J, leaving 11 bases between. The CDR3 here is CASSYGAGSYEQYF. As DNA, the CDR3 is TGCGCCAGCAGCTACGGGGCGGGATCCTACGAGCAGTACTTC.

This clonotype was observed many times. The chain carries TRBV15 and TRBJ2-1; D is perhaps TRBD1 or TRBD2 (5 bases each). CDR1 is LNHNV, CDR2 YYDKDF, per germline (reference sequence). V was trimmed by 2 bases and J by 2 bases, leaving 19 bases between them. The CDR3 totals 18 residues. CDR3 sequence: CATSRPPESGATYNEQFF. The CDR3 DNA reads TGTGCCACCAGCAGACCTCCCGAATCCGGGGCGACCTACAATGAGCAGTTCTTC.

The V gene is TRBV12-3 or TRBV12-4, the J gene TRBJ1-5; D perhaps matches TRBD1 (6 bases). The CDR3 length is 15 residues. The V end lost 3 bases, the J end lost 0 bases, and 9 bases lay between the germline ends. The chain's CDR3 is CASSFGGHSNQPQHF. The CDR3 DNA follows: TGTGCCAGCAGTTTTGGGGGGCATAGCAATCAGCCCCAGCATTTT.

This clonotype was found many times. The chain links TRBV25-1 to TRBJ2-7, with TRBD2 identical over 7 bases. The CDR3 is 11 amino acids. Germline V gene data show CDR1 as MGHDK and CDR2 as SYGVNS. The V and J ends lost 10 bases and 6 bases, in that order; junction bases with no gene match: 6. DNA for the CDR3: TGTGCCATCGAGGGAGGGTCCGAGCAGTACTTC. It yields the protein CAIEGGSEQYF.

Ten or more counts support this clonotype. This chain links TRBV29-1 with TRBJ1-1; the D is unclear. The CDR3 covers 14 residues. Germline CDR1 is SQVTM and CDR2 is ANQGSEA. V was pared by 3 bases and J by 0 bases, with 11 bases between. The CDR3 reads CSVEVALLNTEAFF. The DNA of the CDR3 is TGCAGCGTTGAGGTGGCCCTTCTGAACACTGAAGCTTTCTTT. Looking up the rest from reference TRBV29-1 and TRBJ1-1 gives the full variable domain: SAVISQKPSRDICQRGTSLTIQCQVDSQVTMMFWYRQQPGQSLTLIATANQGSEATYESGFVIDKFPISRPNLTFSTLTVSNMSPEDSSIYLCSVEVALLNTEAFFGQGTRLTVV.

This clonotype was observed a handful of times. This chain joins TRBV20-1 and TRBJ2-7; 11 positions agree with TRBD2. Germline assignment: CDR1 DFQATT and CDR2 SNEGSKA (reference sequence). This CDR3 spans 14 amino acids. V was pared by 1 base and J by 3 bases, with 2 bases of the junction left unmatched. This CDR3 reads CSARASGGRYEQYF. DNA for the CDR3: TGCAGTGCTAGAGCTAGCGGGGGGCGCTACGAGCAGTACTTC.

Comment on this clonotype: Mismatch with germline at one junction end may stem from a read error. The chain combines TRBV3-1 with TRBJ2-1; TRBD1 might be the D (8 bases). CDR3 length equals 13 residues. Germline V CDR1 and CDR2: LGHDT, YNNKEL (reference sequence). CDR3 bases: TGTGCCAGCAGGGACAGGGACTACAATGAGCGGTTCTTC. Translation gives CASRDRDYNERFF.

This clonotype was recorded many times. The chain recombines TRBV29-1 with TRBJ1-1; tentative D call: TRBD1 (5 bases). V dropped 0 bases and J dropped 5 bases, with 13 bases sitting between them. CDR3 length equals 14 residues. Germline V CDR1 and CDR2: SQVTM, ANQGSEA. CDR3 bases: TGCAGCGTTGAAGATGAAGGGGTTGGGACTGAAGCTTTCTTT. It encodes CSVEDEGVGTEAFF. Full variable domain (remainder filled in from reference TRBV29-1 and TRBJ1-1): SAVISQKPSRDICQRGTSLTIQCQVDSQVTMMFWYRQQPGQSLTLIATANQGSEATYESGFVIDKFPISRPNLTFSTLTVSNMSPEDSSIYLCSVEDEGVGTEAFFGQGTRLTVV.

There are a few counts of this clonotype. Given the absence of the conserved phenylalanine or tryptophan at the CDR3 end, a read error is likely. The chain links TRBV4-3 to TRBJ2-3; possibly TRBD1 for D (5 bases). The CDR3 has 16 amino acids. Trimming took 0 bases from V and 2 from J, leaving 12 bases between them. Per germline, CDR1 LGHNA and CDR2 YSLEER. In nucleotides, the CDR3 is TGCGCCAGCAGCCAAGATTGGGGCAGATCCACAGATACGCAGTATTTA. Its translation: CASSQDWGRSTDTQYL.

V gene TRBV11-2 combines with J gene TRBJ2-2; tentatively, D is TRBD2 (5 bases). The CDR3 contains 16 residues. Germline assignment: CDR1 SGHAT and CDR2 FQNNGV. Trimming stripped 1 base from V and 0 bases from J, with 9 bases between. The CDR3 sequence: CASSLVLVSNTGELFF. CDR3 coding DNA: TGTGCCAGCAGCTTAGTACTAGTTTCGAACACCGGGGAGCTGTTTTTT.

DNA for the CDR3: TGTGCCAGCAGCAGTCCGGGACAGGGGGCAACTAATGATAAACTGTTTTTT. Translated, it gives CASSSPGQGATNDKLFF. The V and J genes are TRBV21-1 and TRBJ1-4; the D call in the table, TRBD1, was not verified against the DNA. TRBV21-1 counts as a pseudogene. The CDR3 is 17 residues long.

This clonotype was recorded at least ten times. This chain links TRBV5-1 with TRBJ2-7, with D possibly TRBD1 on 5 matching bases. CDR1 is SGHRS, CDR2 YFSETQ, per germline. The V end lost 4 bases, the J end lost 2 bases, and 13 bases lay between the germline ends. The CDR3 has 14 amino acids. In nucleotides, the CDR3 is TGCGCCAGCAGCCCTAACGACAGTGCCTACGAGCAGTACTTC. It codes for CASSPNDSAYEQYF. The full variable domain, in which reference TRBV5-1 and TRBJ2-7 provide the parts outside the CDR3, is KAGVTQTPRYLIKTRGQQVTLSCSPISGHRSVSWYQQTPGQGLQFLFEYFSETQRNKGNFPGRFSGRQFSNSRSEMNVSTLELGDSALYLCASSPNDSAYEQYFGPGTRLTVT.

This clonotype was recorded many times. The genes are TRBV6-5 and TRBJ2-5; D unclear. Germline V gene lookup returns CDR1 MNHEY and CDR2 SVGAGI. The CDR3 spans 13 residues. V was clipped by 1 base and J by 2 bases, with 5 bases between them. For the CDR3, the DNA is TGTGCCAGCAGTTACTGGTCGCAAGAGACCCAGTACTTC. This codes for CASSYWSQETQYF.

A few counts support this clonotype. This chain links TRBV3-1 with TRBJ2-2; the D gene could be TRBD1 or TRBD2 (6 bases each). V shed 0 bases and J shed 1 base, with 15 bases lying between them. The CDR3 covers 18 residues. The V gene's germline CDR1 is LGHDT and CDR2 YNNKEL (reference sequence). CDR3: CASSQETYGGQNTGELFF. DNA of the CDR3: TGTGCCAGCAGCCAAGAGACCTACGGGGGCCAGAACACCGGGGAGCTGTTTTTT. Full variable domain (outside the CDR3, taken from reference TRBV3-1 and TRBJ2-2): DTAVSQTPKYLVTQMGNDKSIKCEQNLGHDTMYWYKQDSKKFLKIMFSYNNKELIINETVPNRFSPKSPDKAHLNLHINSLELGDSAVYFCASSQETYGGQNTGELFFGEGSRLTVL.

This clonotype was seen ten or more times. This chain joins TRBV11-2 and TRBJ2-6; 7 bases agree with TRBD1. The germline CDR1 and CDR2 sequences are SGHAT and FQNNGV. Unmatched junction bases numbered 10, after V lost 1 base and J lost 1 base. This CDR3 is 19 amino acids long. The CDR3 nucleotides read TGTGCCAGCAGCTTAGGCGTCAGGGGGTTCGGGTCTGGGGCCAACGTCCTGACTTTC. Its translation: CASSLGVRGFGSGANVLTF.

As to this clonotype: This sequence may be a read error, since a much larger clone differs from it by one base. This chain connects TRBV9 to TRBJ2-2; perhaps TRBD1 as D (6 bases). CDR1 is SGDLS, CDR2 YYNGEE, per germline. The CDR3 runs 16 residues. As DNA, the CDR3 is TGTGCCAGCAGCGCCAGCCAGGGGACAATGACCGGGGAGCTGTCTTTT. Protein product: CASSASQGTMTGELSF.

This clonotype was seen more than once but under ten times. This sequence joins TRBV2 and TRBJ2-5; TRBD1 or TRBD2 may be the D gene (5 bases each). The CDR3 sequence is 16 residues long. Germline CDR1 and CDR2: SNHLY and FYNNEI. The V end was cut by 4 bases, the J end by 4 bases, with 19 bases between. The CDR3 protein is CASSVGTVPGLETQYF. In DNA, the CDR3 is TGTGCCAGCAGTGTGGGGACGGTCCCAGGATTAGAGACCCAGTACTTC.

As regards this clonotype: The germline gene is not matched at one end of the junction; a read error may be the cause. The V gene is TRBV4-3, the J gene TRBJ2-3, with D hard to call. Germline loops: CDR1 LGHNA, CDR2 YSLEER. This CDR3 is built from 13 residues. This CDR3 reads CASSQDFTDTLYF. The CDR3 DNA reads TGCGCCAGCAGCCAAGATTTCACAGATACGCTGTATTTT.

This clonotype showed up just a few times. This CDR3 is CASSLYPANTGELFF. CDR3 nucleotides: TGTGCCAGCAGTTTATACCCGGCGAACACCGGGGAGCTGTTTTTT. This chain uses TRBV12-3 or TRBV12-4 with TRBJ2-2; D not resolved. The CDR3 runs to 15 residues. Trimming stripped 2 bases from V and 0 bases from J, with 7 bases between.